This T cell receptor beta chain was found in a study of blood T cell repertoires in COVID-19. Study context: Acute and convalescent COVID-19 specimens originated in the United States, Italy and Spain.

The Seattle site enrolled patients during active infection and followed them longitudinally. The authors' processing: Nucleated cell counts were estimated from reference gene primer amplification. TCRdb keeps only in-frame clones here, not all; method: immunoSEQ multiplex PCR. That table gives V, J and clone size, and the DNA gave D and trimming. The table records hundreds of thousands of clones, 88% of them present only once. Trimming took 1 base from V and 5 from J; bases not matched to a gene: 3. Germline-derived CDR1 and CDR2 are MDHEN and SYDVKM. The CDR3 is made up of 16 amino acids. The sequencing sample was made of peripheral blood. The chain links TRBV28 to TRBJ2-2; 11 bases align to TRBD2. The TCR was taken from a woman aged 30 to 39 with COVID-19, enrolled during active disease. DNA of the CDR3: TGTGCCAGCAGTTTATTCCTAGCGGGAGGAACCGGGGAGCTGTTTTTT. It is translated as CASSLFLAGGTGELFF.